This T cell receptor (beta chain) was documented in a study of neoadjuvant anti-PD-1 for oral cavity cancer. Libraries were prepared by immunoSEQ multiplex PCR; TCRdb keeps only in-frame clonotypes and omits some of them. The sample lists approximately 72,000 clones, around 88% occurring once. This clone has only a few counts. Antigen specificity is unknown. Points from the study as a whole: Higher pretreatment Treg/Th17 ratios tracked higher pretreatment blood clonality.

Patients had HPV-negative, locally advanced oral cavity squamous cell carcinoma. Blood cells were analyzed directly, without culture or expansion. The CDR3 consists of 14 residues. Germline loops: CDR1 SNHLY, CDR2 FYNNEI. Trimming removed 6 bases at V and 1 base at J, with 12 bases between. The gene calls are TRBV2 and TRBJ1-1; D perhaps matches TRBD1 (6 bases). The TCR sequence derives from a person between 40 and 80 years old with oral cavity squamous cell carcinoma. This material consisted of PBMCs, taken before nivolumab (anti-PD-1) treatment. In nucleotides, the CDR3 is TGTGCCAGCAGATACAGGGTTAGGAACACTGAAGCTTTCTTT. Amino acids: CASRYRVRNTEAFF.